This T cell receptor beta chain came from a study of T cell responses to AZD1222 COVID-19 vaccine. V was clipped by 5 bases and J by 2 bases; unmatched bases: 5. Germline V gives CDR1 KGHSH, CDR2 LQKENI. The CDR3 covers 14 residues. Using immunoSEQ multiplex PCR, the repertoire was profiled, and TCRdb retains in-frame clones only, with some absent. The sample consists of about 140,000 clones, less than 95% of them appearing once. This clonotype was sampled from an adult in good health. V and J are TRBV18 and TRBJ1-2; TRBD1 aligns across 7 bases. The specimen comprised peripheral blood, sampled on day 0 of AZD1222 vaccination. CDR3 loop: CASSSGTANYGYTF. The CDR3 bases are TGTGCCAGCTCATCCGGGACAGCAAACTATGGCTACACCTTC.